Listed below are T cell receptor beta chains from one sample, sequenced in a study of T cells in Graves' hyperthyroidism and ophthalmopathy. TCRdb analysed the multiplex PCR reads with MiXCR anew, one entry per CDR3 protein. The repertoire consists of hundreds of thousands of distinct CDR3 sequences, with over 15% occurring once and the leading ten covering about 17%. The source material was blood. Receptor source: a woman between 18 and 29 years old with Graves' hyperthyroidism. Both conserved end residues are part of each CDR3. Each record gives: J gene, clone size, D gene, V gene, CDR3 DNA, CDR3 protein. A D gene is named only where the DNA matches it firmly. Rows give clone size only sometimes, using once, few, many, or a class for an expanded clone.

>TRBJ2-7|many|.|TRBV5-4
TGTGCCAGCAGCTTGCACCGGGACGAGCAGTACTTC
CASSLHRDEQYF
>TRBJ1-2|.|.|TRBV12-3/TRBV12-4
TGTGCCAGCAGTTCCCGAGACGGATATTATGGCTACACCTTC
CASSSRDGYYGYTF
>TRBJ2-7|.|.|TRBV20-1
TGCAGTGCTAGAGATTTTGGGTCCTACGAGCAGTACTTC
CSARDFGSYEQYF
>TRBJ2-2|.|.|TRBV20-1
TGCAGTGCTAGCCGGCGTGCCACCGGGGAGCTGTTTTTT
CSASRRATGELFF
>TRBJ2-1|many|.|TRBV20-1
TGCAGTGCTAGTTCCGCGGGAACCTACAATGAGCAGTTCTTC
CSASSAGTYNEQFF
>TRBJ2-7|.|TRBD2|TRBV6-1
TGTGCCAGCAGTCGCACTAGCGGGACCCTCGAGCAGTACTTC
CASSRTSGTLEQYF
>TRBJ1-3|many|.|TRBV3-1
TGTGCCAGCAGCCAAGAGGACCAGGGAGAGGCTGGAAACACCATATATTTT
CASSQEDQGEAGNTIYF
>TRBJ1-2|.|.|TRBV19
TGTGCCAGTAGTCGGGCAGCTAACTATGGCTACACCTTC
CASSRAANYGYTF
>TRBJ2-3|many|.|TRBV12-3/TRBV12-4
TGTGCCAGCAGTGCACCTACAGATACGCAGTATTTT
CASSAPTDTQYF
>TRBJ2-7|.|.|TRBV4-1
TGCGCCAGCAGCCAAGTCAGGGGCTACGAGCAGTACTTC
CASSQVRGYEQYF
>TRBJ2-7|many|.|TRBV6-2/TRBV6-3
TGTGCCAGCAGTTACTCGAGTTCTGTTTACGCCCCTACTAACGAGCAGTACTTC
CASSYSSSVYAPTNEQYF
>TRBJ2-7|few|.|TRBV15
TGTGCCACCGGGCTCAGCTCCTACGAGCAGTACTTC
CATGLSSYEQYF
>TRBJ2-7|.|TRBD1|TRBV6-5
TGTGCCAGCAGTTACAGGACAGGGTCCTACGAGCAGTACTTC
CASSYRTGSYEQYF
>TRBJ1-2|.|.|TRBV20-1
TGCAGTGCTAGCCCCATACCAAGTAACTATGGCTACACCTTC
CSASPIPSNYGYTF
>TRBJ2-6|.|TRBD1|TRBV6-1
TGTGCCAGCGACAGGGGGAAAAGCTCTGGGGCCAACGTCCTGACTTTC
CASDRGKSSGANVLTF
>TRBJ1-5|.|.|TRBV28
TGTGGAGGGGGGAGGGGTCCCAATCAGCCCCAGCATTTT
CGGGRGPNQPQHF
>TRBJ2-1|few|.|TRBV6-2/TRBV6-3
TGTGCCAGCAGTTACTTTGGTGGGTATGATAATGAGCAGTTCTTC
CASSYFGGYDNEQFF
>TRBJ2-3|few|TRBD2|TRBV10-1
TGCGCCAGCAGTGAGTTAGCGGGGACGCGCACAGATACGCAGTATTTT
CASSELAGTRTDTQYF
>TRBJ1-1|.|.|TRBV7-2
TGTGCCAGCAGCTTGGCACCGGGACCCCCGAGCACTGAAGCTTTCTTT
CASSLAPGPPSTEAFF
>TRBJ2-5|many|.|TRBV10-3
TGTGCCATCAGTGACGAGGCGGGGAGAAACCAAGAGACCCAGTACTTC
CAISDEAGRNQETQYF
>TRBJ1-2|many|.|TRBV30
TGTGCCTGGACCCTAACCAGGGACATTCACGGCTACACCTTC
CAWTLTRDIHGYTF
>TRBJ2-1|.|.|TRBV10-1
TGCGCCAGCAGTGAAACAATGAGAAGCTCCTACAATGAGCAGTTCTTC
CASSETMRSSYNEQFF
>TRBJ2-5|many|.|TRBV20-1
TGCAGTGCTAGCCAGATACAAGAGACCCAGTACTTC
CSASQIQETQYF
>TRBJ1-6|.|.|TRBV6-2/TRBV6-3
TGTGCCAGCAGCCTGACGGACCTTCCAAATTCACCCCTCCACTTT
CASSLTDLPNSPLHF
>TRBJ1-6|few|.|TRBV18
TGTGCCAGCTCCAGTGGGGGGCCCCGTGCGAATTCACCCCTCCACTTT
CASSSGGPRANSPLHF
>TRBJ2-5|.|.|TRBV7-2
TGTGCCAGCAGCGCCCAATCCAGTAGGGAGACCCAGTACTTC
CASSAQSSRETQYF
>TRBJ1-1|many|TRBD1|TRBV6-2/TRBV6-3
TGTGCCAGCAGCGACAGGGGGCGAGCCCCTGAAGCTTTCTTT
CASSDRGRAPEAFF
>TRBJ1-2|.|TRBD1|TRBV27
TGTACCAGCAGTCCGCGACAGGGGGATCTCTATGGCTACACCTTC
CTSSPRQGDLYGYTF
>TRBJ1-1|many|TRBD1|TRBV6-1
TGTGCCAGCAGCGCACAGGGGGCGTACACTGAAGCTTTCTTT
CASSAQGAYTEAFF
>TRBJ2-5|.|.|TRBV7-9
TGTGCCAGCAGACGAGGAGGGTACCAAGAGACCCAGTACTTC
CASRRGGYQETQYF
>TRBJ2-2|.|TRBD2|TRBV20-1
TGCAGTGCCTTGACTAGCGGGAGGGCCCGTAACGGGGAGCTGTTTTTT
CSALTSGRARNGELFF
>TRBJ2-1|many|.|TRBV15
TGTGCCACCAGCAGAGATAACAGCTACAATGAGCAGTTCTTC
CATSRDNSYNEQFF
>TRBJ2-7|many|TRBD1|TRBV29-1
TGCAGCGTTGCGGTGGGACAGTACGAGCAGTACTTC
CSVAVGQYEQYF
>TRBJ1-2|many|.|TRBV27
TGTGCCAGCAGTTTATCAGCAGGTCACTATGGCTACACCTTC
CASSLSAGHYGYTF
>TRBJ2-3|many|.|TRBV2
TGTGCCAGCAGTGAGAGTCTTCCAGATACGCAGTATTTT
CASSESLPDTQYF
>TRBJ2-2|many|TRBD2|TRBV30
TGTGCCTGGAGTTCCTCGACTAGCGGGAGGATCGGGGAGCTGTTTTTT
CAWSSSTSGRIGELFF
>TRBJ2-7|many|.|TRBV20-1
TGCAGTGCTAATCCTATCTCCTACGAGCAGTACTTC
CSANPISYEQYF
>TRBJ2-5|.|TRBD2|TRBV12-3/TRBV12-4
TGTGCCAGCAGTTCCATTCTAGCGGGAGGCCAAGAGACCCAGTACTTC
CASSSILAGGQETQYF
>TRBJ2-7|.|TRBD2|TRBV3-1
TGTGCCAGCAGCCCAAACATGGGACTAGCGGGAAAGAGGTACGAGCAGTACTTC
CASSPNMGLAGKRYEQYF
>TRBJ2-2|many|TRBD2|TRBV3-1
TGTGCCAGCAGCCACTTTAGCGGGACCGGGGAGCTGTTTTTT
CASSHFSGTGELFF
>TRBJ2-1|few|TRBD2|TRBV29-1
TGCAGCGTTGAATTTTCTCGACTAGCGGGCAATGAGCAGTTCTTC
CSVEFSRLAGNEQFF
>TRBJ1-5|many|.|TRBV2
TGTGCCAGCAGTGACAGGGGACTTAGCAATCAGCCCCAGCATTTT
CASSDRGLSNQPQHF
>TRBJ1-1|few|.|TRBV4-1
TGCGCCAGCAGCCATGTACAGGTTTTCGGTTTGAACACTGAAGCTTTCTTT
CASSHVQVFGLNTEAFF
>TRBJ2-5|.|TRBD2|TRBV5-1
TGCGCCAGCAGCTTTCCTAGCGGGGGAGTCCAAGAGACCCAGTACTTC
CASSFPSGGVQETQYF
>TRBJ1-6|many|.|TRBV12-3/TRBV12-4
TGTGCCAGCAGTTTGGGCGTGGGGGCCTCACCCCTCCACTTT
CASSLGVGASPLHF
>TRBJ1-2|many|.|TRBV7-2
TGTGCCAGCAGCCCTGGGGGGTCCTATGGCTACACCTTC
CASSPGGSYGYTF
>TRBJ2-1|many|.|TRBV5-6
TGTGCCAGCAGCTTAGGGGGGGCGGCGTACAATGAGCAGTTCTTC
CASSLGGAAYNEQFF
>TRBJ2-6|.|.|TRBV7-9
TGTGCCAGCAGCCCAACCCGGGCAGGGTGGATCTCTGGGGCCAACGTCCTGACTTTC
CASSPTRAGWISGANVLTF
>TRBJ1-4|.|TRBD1|TRBV14
TGTGCCAGCAGCCAACCAAATCGTGGGACAGGGGACGAAAAACTGTTTTTT
CASSQPNRGTGDEKLFF
>TRBJ2-3|many|TRBD2|TRBV12-3/TRBV12-4
TGTGCCAGCAGCCTCGCGAGCGGGGGGGCGAATACGCAGTATTTT
CASSLASGGANTQYF
>TRBJ2-3|many|.|TRBV4-3
TGCGCCAGCAGCCCACGGACAGAAGGCACAGATACGCAGTATTTT
CASSPRTEGTDTQYF
>TRBJ1-6|many|.|TRBV15
TGTGCCACCAGCAGAGTTTCCAATTCACCCCTCCACTTT
CATSRVSNSPLHF
>TRBJ2-7|many|.|TRBV20-1
TGCAGTGCTAGAGGCCACCTCCCCTACGAGCAGTACTTC
CSARGHLPYEQYF
>TRBJ2-3|many|TRBD2|TRBV20-1
TGCAGTGCTAAAATGGGGAGGGCCCCTCGCACAGATACGCAGTATTTT
CSAKMGRAPRTDTQYF
>TRBJ2-3|few|TRBD2|TRBV28
TGTGCCAGCAGGGGGCGGGAGTGGGATACGCAGTATTTT
CASRGREWDTQYF
>TRBJ2-5|.|.|TRBV11-2
TGTGCCAGCTCACCAGTTACTGGGGAGACCCAGTACTTC
CASSPVTGETQYF
>TRBJ1-5|many|.|TRBV12-3/TRBV12-4
TGTGCCAGCAGTTTGGGGCAGGGGATTCAGCCCCAGCATTTT
CASSLGQGIQPQHF
>TRBJ2-2|.|TRBD1|TRBV15
TGTGCCACCAGTGGACAGGATGGTGGAACCGGGGAGCTGTTTTTT
CATSGQDGGTGELFF
>TRBJ2-1|few|.|TRBV3-1
TGTGCCAGCAGCCAAGTGGTTGGCTCCGAGCAGTTCTTC
CASSQVVGSEQFF
>TRBJ2-3|.|.|TRBV20-1
TGCAGTGCTAGTATTGGTTGGCGGGAAGTTGGGACAGATACGCAGTATTTT
CSASIGWREVGTDTQYF